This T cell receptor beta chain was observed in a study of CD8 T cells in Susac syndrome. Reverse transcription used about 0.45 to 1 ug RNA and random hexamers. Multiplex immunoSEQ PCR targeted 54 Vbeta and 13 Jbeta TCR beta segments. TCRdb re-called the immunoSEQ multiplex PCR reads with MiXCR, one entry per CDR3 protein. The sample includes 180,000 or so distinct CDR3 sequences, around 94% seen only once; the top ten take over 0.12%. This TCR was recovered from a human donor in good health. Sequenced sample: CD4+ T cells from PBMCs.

The chain's CDR3 is CSARLGVSSYNSPLHF. DNA of the CDR3: TGCAGTGCTAGATTGGGCGTGAGCTCCTATAATTCACCCCTCCACTTT. The chain links TRBV20-1 to TRBJ1-6; D gene unclear. Germline V gene sequence: CDR1 DFQATT, CDR2 SNEGSKA (reference sequence). The CDR3 runs 16 residues. The V gene lost 2 bases and the J gene lost 0 bases, with 11 bases spanning the gap.